The 11 T cell receptor beta chains reported below all come from one sample, sequenced in a study of blood T cell repertoires in COVID-19. The assay was immunoSEQ multiplex PCR, and TCRdb's table has in-frame clones only and misses some. The table lists roughly 380,000 clones, about 91% of them singletons. The sample consisted of peripheral blood. These receptors were collected from a woman aged 40 to 50 with COVID-19, enrolled during active disease.

This chain uses TRBV30 with TRBJ2-3, with D perhaps TRBD1 (6 bases). The germline CDR1 and CDR2 sequences are GTSNPN and SVGIG (reference sequence). The CDR3 extends over 15 amino acids. Trimming pared 5 bases from V and 6 bases from J, leaving 21 bases between. The CDR3 coding sequence is TGTGCCTGGGACAGAAGCGGACAGATAGCGGATACGCAGTATTTT. Translation: CAWDRSGQIADTQYF.

The CDR3 sequence is CASSGDRSRNSPLHF. The CDR3 region has the DNA TGTGCCAGCAGCGGCGACAGGTCCCGTAATTCACCCCTCCACTTT. V usage is TRBV9 and J usage is TRBJ1-6; possibly TRBD1 for D (6 bases). The germline gives CDR1 SGDLS, CDR2 YYNGEE. V dropped 3 bases and J dropped 6 bases, with 13 bases sitting between them. The CDR3 has 15 amino acids.

This chain connects TRBV5-4 to TRBJ2-7; tentatively, D is TRBD2 (7 bases). This CDR3 contains 15 residues. Germline V gene data show CDR1 as SGHNT and CDR2 as YYREEE (reference sequence). V lost 3 bases to trimming and J lost 2 bases, with 15 bases between them. The CDR3 nucleotides read TGTGCCAGCAGCTCCCTAGGGGGGGCTACCTACGAGCAGTACTTC. It is translated as CASSSLGGATYEQYF.

J is TRBJ2-7 and V is TRBV4-1; TRBD2 agrees at 8 bases. The CDR3 length is 16 residues. V shed 1 base, J shed 2 bases, and the junction held 7 bases outside the gene matches. The germline V gene has CDR1 MGHRA and CDR2 YSYEKL. In DNA, the CDR3 is TGCGCCAGCAGCCAAGGCCCGGGGGGGTATACCTACGAGCAGTACTTC. Residues: CASSQGPGGYTYEQYF.

The rearrangement joins TRBV5-4 to TRBJ2-1; 7 nucleotides agree with TRBD2. With V trimmed by 7 bases and J by 5 bases, 3 bases remained unmatched. CDR3 length equals 12 residues. CDR1 and CDR2 (germline): SGHNT, YYREEE (reference sequence). CDR3 region: CASGGVDNEQFF. The CDR3 DNA reads as TGTGCCAGCGGGGGGGTAGACAATGAGCAGTTCTTC.

V usage is TRBV2 and J usage is TRBJ1-5, with D hard to call. CDR1 is SNHLY, CDR2 FYNNEI, per germline. V was pared by 4 bases and J by 0 bases, with 16 bases between. The CDR3 is made up of 17 amino acids. The CDR3: CASSGTPAGISNQPQHF. The CDR3, as DNA: TGTGCCAGCAGTGGCACTCCGGCAGGCATTAGCAATCAGCCCCAGCATTTT. The complete variable domain, with remaining parts taken from reference TRBV2 and TRBJ1-5, reads EPEVTQTPSHQVTQMGQEVILRCVPISNHLYFYWYRQILGQKVEFLVSFYNNEISEKSEIFDDQFSVERPDGSNFTLKIRSTKLEDSAMYFCASSGTPAGISNQPQHFGDGTRLSIL.

This clone was seen only once. V usage is TRBV28 and J usage is TRBJ1-2; 12 bases match TRBD1. The CDR3 spans 17 residues. J lost 8 bases, V lost 1 base, and 11 bases had no gene match. Germline CDR1 and CDR2: MDHEN and SYDVKM. CDR3 region: CASSLFTGTGGAGGYTF. CDR3 bases: TGTGCCAGCAGTTTATTTACCGGGACAGGGGGCGCCGGGGGCTACACCTTC.

V is TRBV19 and J is TRBJ2-7; D is ambiguous. V lost 4 bases and J lost 3, with 10 bases in between. The CDR3 runs to 13 residues. The V gene's germline CDR1 is LNHDA and CDR2 SQIVND (reference sequence). The chain's CDR3 is CASSSELFYEQYF. CDR3 sequence (DNA): TGTGCCAGTAGTAGTGAACTGTTCTACGAGCAGTACTTC.

This chain joins TRBV5-1 and TRBJ1-1; perhaps TRBD1 as D (5 bases). This CDR3 comprises 17 residues. V lost 7 bases and J lost 0, with 22 bases in between. Germline V gene sequence: CDR1 SGHRS, CDR2 YFSETQ. The DNA of the CDR3 is TGCGCCAGCCTGGCGGGCGCAGGGTGGGGGGTGAACACTGAAGCTTTCTTT. It translates to CASLAGAGWGVNTEAFF.

CDR3 nucleotide sequence: TGTGCCAGCAGGGGGCGGCCGGGACAGGGGGCGTTGGTACCCAATTCACCCCTCCACTTT. Translating gives CASRGRPGQGALVPNSPLHF. This chain uses TRBV2 with TRBJ1-6, with 12 bases lining up with TRBD1. The CDR3 runs 20 residues. Germline CDR1 and CDR2: SNHLY and FYNNEI. V dropped 6 bases and J dropped 7; count of bases not matched to a gene: 19. Supplemented by reference TRBV2 and TRBJ1-6, the full variable domain reads EPEVTQTPSHQVTQMGQEVILRCVPISNHLYFYWYRQILGQKVEFLVSFYNNEISEKSEIFDDQFSVERPDGSNFTLKIRSTKLEDSAMYFCASRGRPGQGALVPNSPLHFGNGTRLTVT.

The J gene is TRBJ2-1, the V gene TRBV5-1; TRBD2 aligns across 8 bases. Germline trimming cut 2 bases from V and 1 base from J; bases unmatched to any gene: 23. Germline loops: CDR1 SGHRS, CDR2 YFSETQ. This CDR3 spans 22 amino acids. CDR3 sequence (DNA): TGCGCCAGCAGCTTTTGGGGACCCGGGGGAGGAATAGCGGGAACGTCCTACAATGAGCAGTTCTTC. Its protein product is CASSFWGPGGGIAGTSYNEQFF. Full variable domain (rest looked up from reference TRBV5-1 and TRBJ2-1): KAGVTQTPRYLIKTRGQQVTLSCSPISGHRSVSWYQQTPGQGLQFLFEYFSETQRNKGNFPGRFSGRQFSNSRSEMNVSTLELGDSALYLCASSFWGPGGGIAGTSYNEQFFGPGTRLTVL.